The T cell receptor beta chain described here comes from a study of PD-1 blockade in classical Hodgkin lymphoma. Study at large: The patients were dosed with nivolumab 3 mg/kg, infused intravenously every 2 weeks. Study-level points and caveats: Partial responders and progressors had significantly lower baseline TCR diversity. When set against healthy donors, newly diagnosed patients were reported to show lower baseline TCR diversity.

Germline V gives CDR1 SSHAT, CDR2 FNYEAQ (reference sequence). The ends lost 4 bases at V and 3 bases at J; junction bases unmatched: 10. The CDR3 totals 16 residues. Points on this clone: Antigen: not known.

Sequencing used immunoSEQ multiplex PCR; TCRdb keeps in-frame clones, though not all of them. This sample has 25,000 or so clones; over 60% occur once, and the top ten carry approximately 2.6%. Relapse was seen in all patients after autologous stem cell transplantation, and brentuximab vedotin exposure was variable. Magnetic negative selection served to purify CD4+ T cells out of PBMCs that had been thawed. Responses achieved at best were complete response, partial response or progressive disease. This material consisted of CD4+ T cells from blood, taken at baseline. The receptor comes from a human donor with classical Hodgkin lymphoma. V and J are TRBV7-7 and TRBJ2-5; TRBD2 agrees at 8 bases. The CDR3 is CASSSTGGRTKETQYF. The CDR3 DNA sequence: TGTGCCAGCAGCTCCACGGGGGGGCGGACCAAAGAGACCCAGTACTTC.